A selection of T cell receptor beta chains follows, all from one sample in a study of vaccination effects on CD4 cells after COVID-19. Sequencing was performed with immunoSEQ multiplex PCR; in TCRdb, only in-frame clones are kept and a portion is missing. The table has some 36,000 clones, around 63% seen once; the top ten hold more than 3.5%. These receptors' targets are unknown. This specimen consisted of CD4+ T cells from PBMCs cultured without peptide, obtained before COVID-19 vaccination. The source is a human donor who received a COVID-19 vaccine. Both conserved end residues are part of each CDR3. A D gene is named only where the DNA matches it firmly. A clone size is listed for some rows: how often the clone was seen (once, few, many), or a class if it is expanded.

d_call	clone_size	v_call	j_call	cdr3_aa	cdr3_nt
-	-	TRBV6-5	TRBJ1-3	CASTQSSGNTIYF	TGTGCCAGCACTCAAAGCTCTGGAAACACCATATATTTT
-	-	TRBV5-6	TRBJ1-4	CASSRVENFTRLSEKLFF	TGTGCCAGCAGCCGGGTGGAGAATTTTACGAGGCTGAGTGAAAAACTGTTTTTT
TRBD2	-	TRBV3-1/TRBV3-2	TRBJ2-2	CASSQFSGAGHGELFF	TGTGCCAGCAGCCAATTTAGCGGGGCGGGTCACGGGGAGCTGTTTTTT
-	-	TRBV6-5	TRBJ2-7	CASSYYHGDIWEQYF	TGTGCCAGCAGTTACTATCATGGGGACATATGGGAGCAGTACTTC
-	-	TRBV19	TRBJ1-5	CASSNYAWEGISNQPQHF	TGTGCCAGTAGTAATTATGCCTGGGAGGGGATTAGCAATCAGCCCCAGCATTTT
-	-	TRBV28	TRBJ2-7	CASSLGQGGQYF	TGTGCCAGCAGTTTGGGTCAGGGGGGGCAGTACTTC
-	-	TRBV5-8	TRBJ2-7	CASSDEGLGYSYEQYF	TGTGCCAGCAGCGATGAGGGATTAGGATACTCCTACGAGCAGTACTTC
-	-	TRBV25-1	TRBJ1-6	CASSEATVYNSPLHF	TGTGCCAGCAGTGAGGCCACGGTGTATAATTCACCCCTCCACTTT
-	-	TRBV5-1	TRBJ1-2	CASRPGTETNYGYTF	TGCGCCAGCAGGCCCGGGACGGAGACTAACTATGGCTACACCTTC
-	-	TRBV12-3/TRBV12-4	TRBJ2-7	CASSLIGQGKQYF	TGTGCCAGCAGTTTAATCGGGCAGGGAAAGCAGTACTTC
-	-	TRBV11-2	TRBJ1-6	CASSLTPNSPLHF	TGTGCCAGCAGCTTAACTCCGAATTCACCCCTCCACTTT
-	-	TRBV29-1	TRBJ2-1	CSVRDLGSYNEQFF	TGCAGCGTCCGGGATTTGGGTTCCTACAATGAGCAGTTCTTC
-	few	TRBV10-1	TRBJ1-2	CASSEFGGGYTF	TGCGCCAGCAGTGAGTTCGGGGGTGGCTACACCTTC
-	-	TRBV7-6	TRBJ2-5	CASSFQETQYF	TGTGCCAGCAGCTTCCAAGAGACCCAGTACTTC
-	-	TRBV9	TRBJ2-5	CASSPGAGAQTQYF	TGTGCCAGCAGCCCAGGGGCAGGGGCACAGACCCAGTACTTC
TRBD2	few	TRBV3-1/TRBV3-2	TRBJ2-5	CASSQGTSWGETQYF	TGTGCCAGCAGCCAAGGGACTAGCTGGGGAGAGACCCAGTACTTC
-	-	TRBV5-1	TRBJ2-3	CASKEGTPTDTQYF	TGCGCCAGCAAGGAGGGCACCCCCACAGATACGCAGTATTTT
TRBD2	few	TRBV11-2	TRBJ2-1	CASSPRLASDEQFF	TGTGCCAGCAGCCCGCGACTAGCCAGCGATGAGCAGTTCTTC
TRBD1	-	TRBV6-5	TRBJ1-5	CASIQGAGNQPQHF	TGTGCCAGCATTCAGGGGGCGGGCAATCAGCCCCAGCATTTT
TRBD1	-	TRBV6-5	TRBJ1-1	CASSDRGLVNTEAFF	TGTGCCAGCTCTGACAGGGGGCTAGTTAACACTGAAGCTTTCTTT
TRBD2	-	TRBV2	TRBJ2-3	CASRRGGDTQYF	TGTGCCAGCAGACGGGGGGGCGATACGCAGTATTTT
TRBD2	-	TRBV6-6	TRBJ2-1	CASSDRGGYNEQFF	TGTGCCAGCAGCGACCGGGGGGGCTACAATGAGCAGTTCTTC
-	-	TRBV2	TRBJ2-1	CASRQGDLPNNEQFF	TGTGCCAGCAGACAGGGAGATCTCCCTAATAATGAGCAGTTCTTC
TRBD1	-	TRBV6-6	TRBJ1-1	CASSREGLTGGTEAFF	TGTGCCAGCAGTCGAGAGGGGCTGACAGGGGGCACTGAAGCTTTCTTT
-	-	TRBV2	TRBJ1-5	CASTAGDQPQHF	TGTGCCAGCACTGCTGGAGATCAGCCCCAGCATTTT
-	once	TRBV27	TRBJ2-2	CASSPRQRRQTGELFF	TGTGCCAGCAGTCCCCGACAGCGACGACAGACCGGGGAGCTGTTTTTT
-	-	TRBV12-3/TRBV12-4	TRBJ2-3	CASEGNTDTQYF	TGTGCCAGCGAAGGAAACACAGATACGCAGTATTTT
-	-	TRBV6-4	TRBJ1-4	CASRVEEKLFF	TGTGCCAGTCGGGTGGAGGAAAAACTGTTTTTT
-	-	TRBV6-7	TRBJ1-2	CASSYRPSYGYTF	TGTGCCAGCAGTTACCGTCCTTCCTATGGCTACACCTTC
TRBD1	-	TRBV5-4	TRBJ2-7	CASSLGQDTYEQYF	TGTGCCAGCAGCCTGGGACAGGACACCTACGAGCAGTACTTC
-	-	TRBV6-5	TRBJ2-7	CASSRGAKQYF	TGTGCCAGCAGCCGCGGGGCGAAGCAGTACTTC
-	-	TRBV3-1/TRBV3-2	TRBJ1-5	CASSQGSTAARGSNQPQHF	TGTGCCAGCAGCCAAGGGTCAACCGCGGCCCGGGGAAGCAATCAGCCCCAGCATTTT
-	-	TRBV6-5	TRBJ2-3	CASRQSQVSTQYF	TGTGCCAGCAGACAATCACAGGTTTCAACGCAGTATTTT
TRBD2	-	TRBV2	TRBJ2-2	CASSKTSGSPGELFF	TGTGCCAGCAGTAAGACTAGCGGGAGTCCCGGGGAGCTGTTTTTT
TRBD1	-	TRBV27	TRBJ1-2	CASSSSRTGGDVYGYTF	TGTGCCAGCAGTTCTTCAAGGACAGGGGGCGACGTCTATGGCTACACCTTC
TRBD2	-	TRBV5-4	TRBJ2-1	CASSLSGGGRDEQFF	TGTGCCAGCAGCTTGTCCGGGGGGGGAAGAGATGAGCAGTTCTTC
-	-	TRBV24-1	TRBJ2-1	CATSDQWGGLVNEQFF	TGTGCCACCAGTGACCAATGGGGGGGCTTGGTGAATGAGCAGTTCTTC
-	-	TRBV11-2	TRBJ1-6	CASSLEGGGYNSPLHF	TGTGCCAGCAGCTTAGAGGGAGGGGGCTATAATTCACCCCTCCACTTT
-	-	TRBV18	TRBJ1-3	CASSPAGAGNTIYF	TGTGCCAGCTCACCAGCAGGGGCTGGAAACACCATATATTTT
-	-	TRBV5-6	TRBJ1-4	CASSKRTTGYTNEKLFF	TGTGCCAGCAGTAAGAGAACTACAGGGTACACTAATGAAAAACTGTTTTTT
TRBD2	few	TRBV3-1/TRBV3-2	TRBJ2-3	CASSSSGGSTDTQYF	TGTGCCAGCAGCAGTAGCGGGGGTAGCACAGATACGCAGTATTTT
-	-	TRBV6-5	TRBJ2-7	CASRLGEQYF	TGTGCTAGCAGATTAGGGGAGCAGTACTTC
-	-	TRBV9	TRBJ1-6	CASSVGTYNSPLHF	TGTGCCAGCAGCGTAGGGACCTATAATTCACCCCTCCACTTT
-	medium-sized	TRBV6-6	TRBJ2-2	CASNGKYTGELFF	TGTGCCAGCAATGGGAAATACACCGGGGAGCTGTTTTTT
TRBD1	-	TRBV10-3	TRBJ1-1	CAISESWDRMNTEAFF	TGTGCCATCAGTGAGTCTTGGGACAGGATGAACACTGAAGCTTTCTTT
-	-	TRBV6-2/TRBV6-3	TRBJ1-2	CASSYIIRGNYDYGYTF	TGTGCCAGCAGTTACATTATAAGGGGCAATTATGACTATGGCTACACCTTC
-	-	TRBV6-5	TRBJ1-2	CASHGGGGYTF	TGTGCCAGCCATGGTGGAGGGGGCTACACCTTC
TRBD2	once	TRBV3-1/TRBV3-2	TRBJ2-2	CASSRELAGGTGELFF	TGTGCCAGCAGCCGAGAGCTAGCGGGGGGGACAGGGGAGCTGTTTTTT
-	few	TRBV10-2	TRBJ2-2	CASISGNTGELFF	TGCGCCAGCATTTCTGGGAACACCGGGGAGCTGTTTTTT
-	few	TRBV19	TRBJ1-4	CASRRQAATNEKLFF	TGTGCCAGTAGGCGACAGGCCGCAACTAATGAAAAACTGTTTTTT
-	-	TRBV2	TRBJ2-2	CASRLGDMIDRGELFF	TGTGCCAGCAGATTGGGGGATATGATCGATCGCGGGGAGCTGTTTTTT
-	-	TRBV7-9	TRBJ2-5	CASSLGDMGETQYF	TGTGCCAGCAGCTTAGGTGACATGGGGGAGACCCAGTACTTC
-	-	TRBV6-2/TRBV6-3	TRBJ1-1	CASSYQGRRSEAFF	TGTGCCAGCAGTTATCAGGGAAGGAGGTCTGAAGCTTTCTTT
TRBD2	-	TRBV19	TRBJ2-7	CASKRGLAGLDEQYF	TGTGCCAGCAAAAGAGGACTAGCGGGACTGGACGAGCAGTACTTC
TRBD1	-	TRBV3-1/TRBV3-2	TRBJ1-1	CASSQEQGARIAFF	TGTGCCAGCAGCCAAGAACAGGGGGCGCGGATAGCTTTCTTT
-	few	TRBV18	TRBJ2-3	CASSPQGGPTDTQYF	TGTGCCAGCTCACCGCAGGGTGGCCCCACAGATACGCAGTATTTT
TRBD1	-	TRBV18	TRBJ1-2	CASSLTGGYGYTF	TGTGCCAGCTCGCTTACAGGGGGCTATGGCTACACCTTC
-	-	TRBV7-2	TRBJ2-7	CASSLAGDSYEQYF	TGTGCCAGCAGCTTAGCCGGGGACTCCTACGAGCAGTACTTC
TRBD1	few	TRBV6-1	TRBJ2-7	CASSEPGTGSYEQYF	TGTGCCAGCAGTGAGCCAGGGACAGGGTCCTACGAGCAGTACTTC
-	-	TRBV25-1	TRBJ1-5	CATFRGEAGMDQPQHF	TGTGCCACCTTTCGGGGGGAGGCAGGGATGGATCAGCCCCAGCATTTT